This TCR beta chain was sequenced for a study of blood T cell repertoires in COVID-19. The Seattle site enrolled patients during active infection and followed them longitudinally. Original methodology: Using reference gene primer amplification, nucleated cell counts were estimated. This table comes from immunoSEQ multiplex PCR, and its TCRdb copy is limited to in-frame clones, with some not included. That table is the source of V, J and clone size, and D and trimming were worked out from the DNA. The table shows 200,000 to 250,000 clones, with roughly 85% occurring only once. The CDR3 is made up of 12 amino acids. Germline V lookup: CDR1 SNHLY, CDR2 FYNNEI. The ends were cut back, 6 bases at V and 4 bases at J, with 10 bases in the middle. This clone was counted a single time.

This rearrangement joins TRBV2 to TRBJ2-7, with D possibly being TRBD1 (6 bases). Sequenced material: peripheral blood. The TCR comes from a woman aged 65 to 85 with COVID-19, enrolled during active disease. In DNA form, the CDR3 reads TGTGCCAGCAGGCCGACAGGTTACGAGCAGTACTTC. Its translation is CASRPTGYEQYF.